Each of the 24 T cell receptor beta chains below was sequenced from the same sample in a study of cytomegalovirus exposure and HLA in healthy donors. Both 60 Vbeta primers and 13 Jbeta primers went into the PCR. The protocol was immunoSEQ multiplex PCR, while the TCRdb copy is restricted to in-frame clones and leaves out a portion. The sample holds some 110,000 clones; about 81% are singletons and the top ten take 0.9% to 1.2%. Source material: PBMCs. The receptors here all came from a woman in her 30s in good health and CMV-seronegative.

The CDR3 DNA sequence: TGTGCCAGCAGTTACTCCGGGGTGTCGACGTCTTATGGCTACACCTTC. The encoded protein is CASSYSGVSTSYGYTF. V is TRBV6-5 and J is TRBJ1-2, with unresolved D. CDR3 size: 16 residues. The V end lost 0 bases, the J end lost 5 bases, and 16 bases lay between the germline ends. Per germline, CDR1 MNHEY and CDR2 SVGAGI.

The genes are TRBV6-6 and TRBJ1-1; 8 bases match TRBD1. The CDR3 sequence is 16 residues long. With 2 bases clipped from V and 4 bases from J, the junction kept 9 bases outside the gene matches. The germline gives CDR1 MNHNY, CDR2 SVGAGI (reference sequence). Written as DNA, the CDR3 is TGTGCCAGCAGTTACGTGCAGGGGGCTTGGGGCACTGAAGCTTTCTTT. It translates to CASSYVQGAWGTEAFF.

This clone was observed a single time. This chain links TRBV9 with TRBJ2-7, with TRBD1 matching over 10 bases. The CDR3 is 15 amino acids. From germline, CDR1 is SGDLS and CDR2 YYNGEE. J lost 4 bases, V lost 3 bases, and 7 bases had no gene match. This CDR3 is CASSGGQGKPYEQYF. The CDR3 nucleotides read TGTGCCAGCAGCGGGGGACAGGGGAAACCATACGAGCAGTACTTC.

The J gene is TRBJ1-1, the V gene TRBV5-1, with D hard to call. The V gene's germline CDR1 is SGHRS and CDR2 YFSETQ. The CDR3 covers 14 residues. The V end lost 0 bases, the J end lost 1 base, and 7 bases lay between the germline ends. The CDR3: CASSLGHGNTEAFF. The CDR3 coding sequence is TGCGCCAGCAGCTTGGGACATGGGAACACTGAAGCTTTCTTT.

The chain uses TRBV4-1 and TRBJ1-5; 8 bases line up with TRBD1. This CDR3 has 14 residues. CDR1 MGHRA and CDR2 YSYEKL come from the germline V gene. Trimming at V came to 5 bases and at J to 6 bases, leaving 6 bases not matched to a gene. The CDR3 spells CASSLQGEGQPQHF. In nucleotides, the CDR3 is TGCGCCAGCAGCTTACAGGGGGAAGGTCAGCCCCAGCATTTT.

The V and J genes are TRBV10-3 and TRBJ2-2, with 11 nucleotides matching TRBD1. Trimming took 10 bases from V and 6 from J; bases not matched to a gene: 7. The germline CDR1 and CDR2 sequences are ENHRY and SYGVKD. This CDR3 region has 14 residues. CDR3 amino acids: CATLGTGGPGELFF. CDR3 DNA sequence: TGTGCCACCCTCGGGACAGGGGGGCCCGGGGAGCTGTTTTTT.

J is TRBJ2-3 and V is TRBV27; tentative D call: TRBD2 (11 bases). Germline values: CDR1 MNHEY, CDR2 SMNVEV (reference sequence). Trimming shortened V by 4 bases and J by 1 base, and 24 bases separated the two germline ends. The CDR3 sequence is 19 residues long. The CDR3 loop reads CASSWGQGKGLAGTDTQYF. The DNA for the CDR3 is TGTGCCAGCAGTTGGGGACAGGGGAAGGGACTAGCGGGCACAGATACGCAGTATTTT.

The CDR3 DNA follows: TGTGCCAGTAAAAACAGGAGGGGGGGCACAAATCAGCCCCAGCATTTT. This translates into CASKNRRGGTNQPQHF. The chain uses TRBV19 and TRBJ1-5; maybe TRBD1 (6 bases). The germline V gene encodes CDR1 LNHDA and CDR2 SQIVND (reference sequence). The CDR3 runs to 16 residues. V was shortened by 7 bases and J by 4 bases, with 20 bases between the two germline ends.

The J gene is TRBJ2-7, the V gene TRBV21-1; the table's TRBD2 call for D was not verified on the DNA. TRBV21-1 represents a pseudogene. The CDR3 loop spans 18 amino acids. The CDR3 reads CASSKVQGLAGPRYEQYF. Here the CDR3 DNA reads TGTGCCAGCAGCAAAGTTCAGGGACTAGCGGGGCCCCGGTACGAGCAGTACTTC.

Of note for this clone: Other DNA variants within this sample encode the same CDR3. The V and J genes are TRBV9 and TRBJ2-1; 7 bases fit TRBD2. Germline trimming cut 0 bases from V and 3 bases from J; bases unmatched to any gene: 3. The CDR3 has 15 residues. Germline assignment: CDR1 SGDLS and CDR2 YYNGEE. In DNA form, the CDR3 reads TGTGCCAGCAGCGTAGCTGGGGAGGGCTACAATGAGCAGTTCTTC. The encoded protein is CASSVAGEGYNEQFF.

The chain is built from TRBV5-1 and TRBJ2-1; 8 bases match TRBD2. The CDR3 runs 13 residues. V lost 9 bases and J lost 4; bases outside the gene matches: 6. Germline V gives CDR1 SGHRS, CDR2 YFSETQ. The CDR3 DNA is TGCGCCACCACTAGCGGACCATACAATGAGCAGTTCTTC. It codes for CATTSGPYNEQFF. Looking up the rest from reference TRBV5-1 and TRBJ2-1 gives the full variable domain: KAGVTQTPRYLIKTRGQQVTLSCSPISGHRSVSWYQQTPGQGLQFLFEYFSETQRNKGNFPGRFSGRQFSNSRSEMNVSTLELGDSALYLCATTSGPYNEQFFGPGTRLTVL.

CDR3 nucleotides: TGTGCCAGCAGCTTGTTTGCTCCTGGCAGGGGTTACTATGGCTACACCTTC. Its protein is CASSLFAPGRGYYGYTF. The rearrangement uses TRBV5-6 and TRBJ1-2, with D maybe TRBD1 (6 bases). Deletions cut 1 base from V and 3 bases from J, with 19 bases between. The length of the CDR3 is 17 residues. Germline CDR1 is SGHDT and CDR2 is YYEEEE. The complete variable domain, with remaining parts taken from reference TRBV5-6 and TRBJ1-2, reads DAGVTQSPTHLIKTRGQQVTLRCSPKSGHDTVSWYQQALGQGPQFIFQYYEEEERQRGNFPDRFSGHQFPNYSSELNVNALLLGDSALYLCASSLFAPGRGYYGYTFGSGTRLTVV.

The gene calls are TRBV5-8 and TRBJ1-5, with TRBD1 matching over 7 bases. Germline loops: CDR1 SGHTS, CDR2 YDEGEE. After removal of 4 bases from V and 0 bases from J, the junction contained 7 bases not matched to a gene. The CDR3 covers 16 residues. CDR3: CASSRRGDISNQPQHF. CDR3 nucleotides: TGTGCCAGCAGCCGCAGGGGGGACATTAGCAATCAGCCCCAGCATTTT.

The rearrangement uses TRBV11-2 and TRBJ2-3, with D perhaps matching TRBD1 (6 bases). V was pared by 0 bases and J by 0 bases, with 13 bases between. Per the germline V gene, CDR1 is SGHAT and CDR2 is FQNNGV. The CDR3 loop spans 17 amino acids. The CDR3 is CASSLDRQGRSTDTQYF. DNA for the CDR3: TGTGCCAGCAGCTTAGATAGGCAGGGGCGAAGCACAGATACGCAGTATTTT.

The chain recombines TRBV19 with TRBJ2-5; D is unclear. V shed 6 bases and J shed 0 bases, with 5 bases lying between them. The germline gives CDR1 LNHDA, CDR2 SQIVND (reference sequence). This CDR3 has 12 residues. The CDR3: CASRGNQETQYF. CDR3 bases: TGTGCCAGTAGGGGCAACCAAGAGACCCAGTACTTC.

J is TRBJ2-7 and V is TRBV7-8; no definite D call. Per the germline V gene, CDR1 is SGHVS and CDR2 is FQNEAQ. The CDR3 covers 14 residues. Trimming took off 5 bases at V and 2 bases at J, with 13 bases between the two ends. The DNA for the CDR3 is TGTGCCAGCAGCACTATAGTGGTCCCCTACGAGCAGTACTTC. It translates to CASSTIVVPYEQYF.

CDR3 region: CASSRGQENTEAFF. CDR3 DNA: TGCGCCAGCAGCAGGGGACAGGAGAACACTGAAGCTTTCTTT. The J gene is TRBJ1-1, the V gene TRBV5-1; 8 nucleotides line up with TRBD1. There are 14 residues in the CDR3. The V segment lost 4 bases and the J segment 1 base; nucleotides outside the gene matches: 3. Germline V gives CDR1 SGHRS, CDR2 YFSETQ.

The V gene is TRBV2, the J gene TRBJ2-1; possibly TRBD1 for D (6 bases). The germline gives CDR1 SNHLY, CDR2 FYNNEI. This CDR3 has 15 residues. V gave up 4 bases and J gave up 0 bases, with 10 bases separating them. The CDR3 bases are TGTGCCAGCAGTGGTCAGGGGAGCTCCTACAATGAGCAGTTCTTC. Translation gives CASSGQGSSYNEQFF. The complete variable domain, with remaining parts taken from reference TRBV2 and TRBJ2-1, reads EPEVTQTPSHQVTQMGQEVILRCVPISNHLYFYWYRQILGQKVEFLVSFYNNEISEKSEIFDDQFSVERPDGSNFTLKIRSTKLEDSAMYFCASSGQGSSYNEQFFGPGTRLTVL.

The rearrangement links TRBV19 to TRBJ2-7, with TRBD1 matching 9 bases. Per germline, CDR1 LNHDA and CDR2 SQIVND (reference sequence). The CDR3 is 15 amino acids. J gave up 1 base and V 3 bases, and 4 bases lay outside the gene matches. This chain's CDR3 is CASSILGQGSYEQYF. CDR3 bases: TGTGCCAGTAGTATTTTGGGACAGGGTTCCTACGAGCAGTACTTC.

CDR3: CASSTPNRGALYNEQFF. CDR3 nucleotide sequence: TGTGCCAGCAGCACTCCCAATCGGGGGGCACTCTACAATGAGCAGTTCTTC. This chain links TRBV5-6 with TRBJ2-1; D is perhaps TRBD2 (7 bases). This CDR3 has 17 residues. The germline V and J ends were trimmed by 4 bases and 3 bases, with 20 bases remaining between them. The germline V gene encodes CDR1 SGHDT and CDR2 YYEEEE.

The chain employs TRBV4-3 and TRBJ2-6; D is ambiguous. CDR1 LGHNA and CDR2 YSLEER come from the germline V gene. The CDR3 spans 16 residues. V was shortened by 0 bases and J by 0 bases, with 6 bases between the two germline ends. CDR3 DNA sequence: TGCGCCAGCAGCCAAGATGGCAGCTCTGGGGCCAACGTCCTGACTTTC. Its protein is CASSQDGSSGANVLTF.

The sample holds one count of this clone. This sequence joins TRBV18 and TRBJ2-3; 12 nucleotides agree with TRBD2. Germline-derived CDR1 and CDR2 are KGHSH and LQKENI. The CDR3 extends over 16 amino acids. The ends lost 3 bases at V and 0 bases at J; junction bases unmatched: 1. CDR3 coding DNA: TGTGCCAGCTCACCGACTAGCGGGAGAAGCACAGATACGCAGTATTTT. This codes for CASSPTSGRSTDTQYF.

The rearrangement joins TRBV11-2 to TRBJ2-2; 7 bases match TRBD2. Per germline, CDR1 SGHAT and CDR2 FQNNGV. Germline trimming cut 0 bases from V and 6 bases from J; bases unmatched to any gene: 1. The CDR3 has 14 amino acids. The CDR3 protein is CASSLDSGPGELFF. The CDR3 region has the DNA TGTGCCAGCAGCTTAGATAGCGGGCCCGGGGAGCTGTTTTTT.

Only a few counts were recorded for this clone. The chain combines TRBV11-3 with TRBJ1-3; D remains unclear. The CDR3 runs 15 residues. Between the trimmed V and J ends, which lost 5 bases and 0 bases, there was a span of 11 bases. Germline V CDR1 and CDR2: SGHNT, YENEEA. The CDR3 here is CASSPRGSSGNTIYF. The CDR3 DNA reads as TGTGCCAGCAGCCCTCGGGGTTCCTCTGGAAACACCATATATTTT. Full variable domain (outside the CDR3, taken from reference TRBV11-3 and TRBJ1-3): EAGVVQSPRYKIIEKKQPVAFWCNPISGHNTLYWYLQNLGQGPELLIRYENEEAVDDSQLPKDRFSAERLKGVDSTLKIQPAELGDSAVYLCASSPRGSSGNTIYFGEGSWLTVV.